These 7 T cell receptor beta chains came from one sample sequenced in a study of identical twins. TCRdb passed the 5' RACE reads through MiXCR, listing each CDR3 protein once. The sample carries approximately 890,000 distinct CDR3 sequences, about 12% recorded once. This sample also appeared in a second study, on yellow fever vaccine responses in identical twins.

Sequenced input: PBMCs. The source of these receptors is a woman between 18 and 30 years old in good health.

This clonotype turned up a few times. This rearrangement joins TRBV15 to TRBJ2-4; D not certain. Germline V gene sequence: CDR1 LNHNV, CDR2 YYDKDF (reference sequence). Deletions cut 1 base from V and 5 bases from J, with 6 bases between. This CDR3 spans 13 amino acids. CDR3 sequence (DNA): TGTGCCACCAGCAGAGTCGGCCAAAACATTCAGTACTTC. Its translation is CATSRVGQNIQYF.

The J gene is TRBJ2-7, the V gene TRBV14; maybe TRBD2 (6 bases). The CDR3 is made up of 13 amino acids. Germline assignment: CDR1 SGHDN and CDR2 FVKESK. With 7 bases removed from V and 7 bases from J, the gap between germline ends came to 17 bases. The CDR3 DNA reads as TGTGCCAGCACCCGGGACTCCCTCTCGGAGCAGTACTTC. Translating it yields CASTRDSLSEQYF. The full variable domain, with the rest looked up from reference TRBV14 and TRBJ2-7, is EAGVTQFPSHSVIEKGQTVTLRCDPISGHDNLYWYRRVMGKEIKFLLHFVKESKQDESGMPNNRFLAERTGGTYSTLKVQPAELEDSGVYFCASTRDSLSEQYFGPGTRLTVT.

This clonotype was seen a handful of times. The rearrangement joins TRBV3-1 to TRBJ1-3; 8 bases are a match to TRBD1. CDR3 length: 15 amino acids. CDR1 is LGHDT, CDR2 YNNKEL, per germline (reference sequence). V was clipped by 5 bases and J by 7 bases; unmatched bases: 10. The CDR3 is CASSWDRKRGNTIYF. CDR3 sequence (DNA): TGTGCCAGCAGCTGGGACAGGAAAAGAGGTAACACCATATATTTT.

The genes are TRBV5-1 and TRBJ2-1; tentative D call: TRBD2 (5 bases). This CDR3 contains 16 residues. Trimming left V 7 bases short and J 1 base short, with 18 bases between. The V gene's germline CDR1 is SGHRS and CDR2 YFSETQ. The CDR3 region is CASLSRGEGSYNEQFF. CDR3 DNA: TGCGCCAGCCTCAGCCGGGGAGAAGGGTCCTACAATGAGCAGTTCTTC.

This chain connects TRBV7-8 to TRBJ2-7; possible D gene TRBD1, 6 bases. The V and J ends lost 5 bases and 0 bases respectively, with 11 bases between them. The CDR3 has 14 amino acids. Germline lookup yields CDR1 SGHVS and CDR2 FQNEAQ. CDR3 protein: CASSHRDTSYEQYV. The CDR3 bases are TGTGCCAGCAGCCACCGGGACACCTCCTACGAGCAGTACGTC.

In this sample, this clonotype turned up many times. CDR3 nucleotides: TGTGCCAGCAGCTTTGGGGGGGAAAGAGAGACCCAGTACTTC. It yields the protein CASSFGGERETQYF. The chain links TRBV7-9 to TRBJ2-5; 7 nucleotides align to TRBD2. CDR1 SEHNR and CDR2 FQNEAQ come from the germline V gene (reference sequence). The CDR3 covers 14 residues. The trim removed 3 bases at V and 4 bases at J, leaving 5 bases unmatched.

The chain recombines TRBV5-1 with TRBJ2-3, with 9 bases lining up with TRBD1. Germline loops: CDR1 SGHRS, CDR2 YFSETQ. This CDR3 is built from 14 residues. Germline trimming cut 4 bases from V and 4 bases from J; bases unmatched to any gene: 4. Written as DNA, the CDR3 is TGCGCCAGCAGCCCGGACAGGGGATCAGATACGCAGTATTTT. Translation gives CASSPDRGSDTQYF.